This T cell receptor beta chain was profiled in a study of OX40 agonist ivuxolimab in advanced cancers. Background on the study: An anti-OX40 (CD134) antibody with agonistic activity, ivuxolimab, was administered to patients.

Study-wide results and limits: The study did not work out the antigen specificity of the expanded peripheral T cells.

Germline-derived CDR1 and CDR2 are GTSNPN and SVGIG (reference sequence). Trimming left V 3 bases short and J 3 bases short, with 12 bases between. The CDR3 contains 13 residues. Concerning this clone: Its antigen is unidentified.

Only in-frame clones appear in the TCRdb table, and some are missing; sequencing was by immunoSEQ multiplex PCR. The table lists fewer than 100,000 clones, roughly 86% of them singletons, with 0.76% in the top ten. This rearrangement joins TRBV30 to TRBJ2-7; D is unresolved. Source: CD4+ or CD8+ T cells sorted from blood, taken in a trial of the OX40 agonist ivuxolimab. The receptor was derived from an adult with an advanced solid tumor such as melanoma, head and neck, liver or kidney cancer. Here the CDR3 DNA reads TGTGCCTGGAGCCCTCCCTCAATCTACGAGCAGTACTTC. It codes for CAWSPPSIYEQYF.